These T cell receptor beta chains were read from a single sample in a study of CD4 T cells in relation to SARS-CoV-2 and coronaviruses. The method was immunoSEQ multiplex PCR; TCRdb's version includes in-frame clones alone and lacks a portion of them. The sample gives about 43,000 clones, around 80% of which show up once; about 1.3% is in the top ten. These receptors' targets are unknown. Sequenced material: naive CD4+ T cells from PBMCs, cultured in vitro. The origin of the receptors is an adult with COVID-19. The CDR3 runs from the conserved cysteine through the conserved F or W. Fields, in order: clone size, V gene, D gene, J gene, CDR3 protein, CDR3 DNA. D genes are given only for firm matches. Not all rows give a size; the values are once, few, many and, for expanded clones, a class.

clone size: once; V gene: TRBV11-3; D gene: .; J gene: TRBJ2-1; CDR3 protein: CASSLGLAELTGDEQFF; CDR3 DNA: TGTGCCAGCAGCTTAGGCCTAGCTGAACTTACGGGAGATGAGCAGTTCTTC
clone size: .; V gene: TRBV19; D gene: .; J gene: TRBJ2-7; CDR3 protein: CASSTPGAVKYF; CDR3 DNA: TGTGCCAGTAGTACCCCCGGGGCCGTTAAGTACTTC
clone size: few; V gene: TRBV5-4; D gene: .; J gene: TRBJ2-1; CDR3 protein: CASSLDERNNEQFF; CDR3 DNA: TGTGCCAGCAGCTTGGACGAGCGCAACAATGAGCAGTTCTTC
clone size: .; V gene: TRBV20-1; D gene: .; J gene: TRBJ2-1; CDR3 protein: CSARENFEQFF; CDR3 DNA: TGCAGTGCTAGAGAGAACTTCGAGCAGTTCTTC
clone size: .; V gene: TRBV6-2/TRBV6-3; D gene: .; J gene: TRBJ1-2; CDR3 protein: CASSSGRVYGYTF; CDR3 DNA: TGTGCCAGCAGTTCGGGCAGGGTTTATGGCTACACCTTC
clone size: .; V gene: TRBV4-2; D gene: .; J gene: TRBJ2-4; CDR3 protein: CASSQATTLAKNIQYF; CDR3 DNA: TGTGCCAGCAGCCAAGCTACCACATTAGCCAAAAACATTCAGTACTTC
clone size: .; V gene: TRBV12-5; D gene: .; J gene: TRBJ1-5; CDR3 protein: CASGRDSNQPQHF; CDR3 DNA: TGTGCTAGTGGTCGGGACAGCAATCAGCCCCAGCATTTT
clone size: few; V gene: TRBV6-1; D gene: .; J gene: TRBJ2-6; CDR3 protein: CASSVMGNSGANVLTF; CDR3 DNA: TGTGCCAGCAGTGTCATGGGGAACTCTGGGGCCAACGTCCTGACTTTC
clone size: .; V gene: TRBV12-5; D gene: TRBD1; J gene: TRBJ2-3; CDR3 protein: CASGIGTADTQYF; CDR3 DNA: TGTGCTAGTGGTATAGGGACAGCAGATACGCAGTATTTT
clone size: .; V gene: TRBV24-1; D gene: .; J gene: TRBJ2-1; CDR3 protein: CATSATSDEQFF; CDR3 DNA: TGTGCCACCAGTGCGACGAGCGATGAGCAGTTCTTC
clone size: .; V gene: TRBV28; D gene: .; J gene: TRBJ2-7; CDR3 protein: CRTGAGEVYEQYF; CDR3 DNA: TGTCGGACGGGGGCGGGAGAGGTCTACGAGCAGTACTTC
clone size: .; V gene: TRBV5-5; D gene: .; J gene: TRBJ1-4; CDR3 protein: CASSKYNPLATNEKLFF; CDR3 DNA: TGTGCCAGCAGCAAATACAACCCACTAGCAACTAATGAAAAACTGTTTTTT
clone size: .; V gene: TRBV6-5; D gene: .; J gene: TRBJ2-1; CDR3 protein: CASSLGVWNEQFF; CDR3 DNA: TGTGCCAGCAGTTTAGGAGTCTGGAATGAGCAGTTCTTC
clone size: .; V gene: TRBV28; D gene: .; J gene: TRBJ2-1; CDR3 protein: CASSVRRGLTYNEQFF; CDR3 DNA: TGTGCCAGCAGCGTCCGCAGGGGTCTTACTTACAATGAGCAGTTCTTC
clone size: .; V gene: TRBV18; D gene: .; J gene: TRBJ1-1; CDR3 protein: CASSPSGGASLWTEAFF; CDR3 DNA: TGTGCCAGCTCACCGTCGGGGGGGGCGTCCTTATGGACTGAAGCTTTCTTT
clone size: .; V gene: TRBV5-5; D gene: TRBD2; J gene: TRBJ2-1; CDR3 protein: CASSLATSGSGIVLGNEQFF; CDR3 DNA: TGTGCCAGCAGCTTGGCCACTAGCGGGAGTGGGATTGTACTGGGCAATGAGCAGTTCTTC
clone size: .; V gene: TRBV6-6; D gene: .; J gene: TRBJ1-5; CDR3 protein: CAGAPEGNQPQHF; CDR3 DNA: TGTGCCGGCGCCCCGGAGGGCAATCAGCCCCAGCATTTT
clone size: few; V gene: TRBV19; D gene: TRBD2; J gene: TRBJ2-2; CDR3 protein: CASSRTSGTNTGELFF; CDR3 DNA: TGTGCCAGTAGTAGGACTAGCGGAACGAACACCGGGGAGCTGTTTTTT
clone size: .; V gene: TRBV28; D gene: .; J gene: TRBJ2-3; CDR3 protein: CASSLVPDTQYF; CDR3 DNA: TGTGCCAGCAGTTTAGTCCCAGATACGCAGTATTTT
clone size: few; V gene: TRBV18; D gene: TRBD1; J gene: TRBJ1-3; CDR3 protein: CASSLGQTGAGNTIYF; CDR3 DNA: TGTGCCAGCTCACTGGGACAAACAGGGGCTGGAAACACCATATATTTT
clone size: .; V gene: TRBV28; D gene: .; J gene: TRBJ1-1; CDR3 protein: CASSLRRERTEAFF; CDR3 DNA: TGTGCCAGCAGTTTACGTAGGGAGCGCACTGAAGCTTTCTTT
clone size: .; V gene: TRBV6-2/TRBV6-3; D gene: TRBD2; J gene: TRBJ2-1; CDR3 protein: CASSYLAGLYNEQFF; CDR3 DNA: TGTGCCAGCAGTTATCTAGCGGGCCTCTACAATGAGCAGTTCTTC
clone size: few; V gene: TRBV5-1; D gene: .; J gene: TRBJ2-7; CDR3 protein: CASRSGTPTYEQYF; CDR3 DNA: TGCGCCAGCAGATCCGGGACCCCGACCTACGAGCAGTACTTC
clone size: .; V gene: TRBV2; D gene: .; J gene: TRBJ1-6; CDR3 protein: CASSEQGTSNSPLHF; CDR3 DNA: TGTGCCAGCAGTGAGCAGGGAACTAGCAATTCACCCCTCCACTTT
clone size: .; V gene: TRBV12-3/TRBV12-4; D gene: .; J gene: TRBJ1-1; CDR3 protein: CASTLIRTAEAFF; CDR3 DNA: TGTGCCAGCACCCTGATAAGAACTGCGGAAGCTTTCTTT
clone size: .; V gene: TRBV11-2; D gene: .; J gene: TRBJ2-1; CDR3 protein: CASSRRDGSYNEQFF; CDR3 DNA: TGTGCCAGCAGCCGACGAGACGGTTCCTACAATGAGCAGTTCTTC
clone size: once; V gene: TRBV19; D gene: .; J gene: TRBJ2-7; CDR3 protein: CASSLGSLGSYEQYF; CDR3 DNA: TGTGCCAGTAGCCTCGGCAGCCTAGGGTCCTACGAGCAGTACTTC
clone size: .; V gene: TRBV5-1; D gene: .; J gene: TRBJ2-3; CDR3 protein: CASSLEGTDTQYF; CDR3 DNA: TGCGCCAGCAGCTTGGAGGGGACGGATACGCAGTATTTT
clone size: .; V gene: TRBV6-5; D gene: TRBD2; J gene: TRBJ2-1; CDR3 protein: CASSYAGGYNEQFF; CDR3 DNA: TGTGCCAGCAGTTACGCGGGAGGTTACAATGAGCAGTTCTTC
clone size: .; V gene: TRBV6-5; D gene: .; J gene: TRBJ2-2; CDR3 protein: CASSRGTGELFF; CDR3 DNA: TGTGCCAGCAGTAGGGGGACCGGGGAGCTGTTTTTT
clone size: .; V gene: TRBV6-1; D gene: .; J gene: TRBJ1-2; CDR3 protein: CASSEGGNYGYTF; CDR3 DNA: TGTGCCAGCAGTGAGGGGGGGAACTATGGCTACACCTTC
clone size: .; V gene: TRBV12-3/TRBV12-4; D gene: .; J gene: TRBJ1-5; CDR3 protein: CASSQTGNQPQHF; CDR3 DNA: TGTGCCAGCAGTCAAACAGGTAATCAGCCCCAGCATTTT
clone size: .; V gene: TRBV28; D gene: .; J gene: TRBJ2-2; CDR3 protein: CASKHGGGTNTGELFF; CDR3 DNA: TGTGCCAGCAAACACGGAGGAGGGACGAACACCGGGGAGCTGTTTTTT
clone size: once; V gene: TRBV11-2; D gene: .; J gene: TRBJ1-5; CDR3 protein: CASSPTGSNQPQHF; CDR3 DNA: TGTGCCAGCAGCCCGACGGGAAGCAATCAGCCCCAGCATTTT
clone size: once; V gene: TRBV28; D gene: .; J gene: TRBJ2-3; CDR3 protein: CASGGPTDTQYF; CDR3 DNA: TGTGCCAGCGGAGGGCCAACAGATACGCAGTATTTT
clone size: .; V gene: TRBV7-9; D gene: .; J gene: TRBJ1-2; CDR3 protein: CASSLVPGGRNGYTF; CDR3 DNA: TGTGCCAGCAGCTTAGTCCCGGGGGGCAGGAATGGCTACACCTTC
clone size: .; V gene: TRBV6-5; D gene: .; J gene: TRBJ2-3; CDR3 protein: CASSYSPSTDTQYF; CDR3 DNA: TGTGCCAGCAGTTACTCGCCCTCAACAGATACGCAGTATTTT
clone size: .; V gene: TRBV9; D gene: .; J gene: TRBJ1-2; CDR3 protein: CASSVNGENYGYTF; CDR3 DNA: TGTGCCAGCAGCGTAAATGGGGAGAACTATGGCTACACCTTC
clone size: .; V gene: TRBV19; D gene: .; J gene: TRBJ1-1; CDR3 protein: CASRYDRNTEAFF; CDR3 DNA: TGTGCCAGTAGATACGACAGGAACACTGAAGCTTTCTTT
clone size: .; V gene: TRBV19; D gene: TRBD2; J gene: TRBJ2-7; CDR3 protein: CASSSTSGIFDEQYF; CDR3 DNA: TGTGCCAGTAGTTCGACTAGCGGGATCTTCGACGAGCAGTACTTC
clone size: .; V gene: TRBV14; D gene: .; J gene: TRBJ2-4; CDR3 protein: CASSQGRRDAKNIQYF; CDR3 DNA: TGTGCCAGCAGCCAAGGGAGGAGGGACGCCAAAAACATTCAGTACTTC
clone size: once; V gene: TRBV25-1; D gene: .; J gene: TRBJ1-1; CDR3 protein: CASSEGTNTEAFF; CDR3 DNA: TGTGCCAGCAGTGAAGGAACGAACACTGAAGCTTTCTTT
clone size: .; V gene: TRBV18; D gene: .; J gene: TRBJ2-2; CDR3 protein: CASSPLLNTGELFF; CDR3 DNA: TGTGCCAGCTCACCACTGCTAAACACCGGGGAGCTGTTTTTT
clone size: once; V gene: TRBV4-1; D gene: TRBD2; J gene: TRBJ2-1; CDR3 protein: CASSPGLAVYNEQFF; CDR3 DNA: TGCGCCAGCAGCCCGGGGCTAGCGGTCTACAATGAGCAGTTCTTC
clone size: few; V gene: TRBV7-9; D gene: .; J gene: TRBJ2-2; CDR3 protein: CASSLEAGELFF; CDR3 DNA: TGTGCCAGCAGCTTAGAGGCCGGGGAGCTGTTTTTT
clone size: .; V gene: TRBV10-3; D gene: .; J gene: TRBJ2-5; CDR3 protein: CAISESDRQETQYF; CDR3 DNA: TGTGCCATCAGTGAGTCGGACAGACAAGAGACCCAGTACTTC
clone size: once; V gene: TRBV28; D gene: TRBD2; J gene: TRBJ2-5; CDR3 protein: CASGRAGVGETQYF; CDR3 DNA: TGTGCCAGCGGAAGAGCGGGAGTTGGGGAGACCCAGTACTTC
clone size: .; V gene: TRBV3-1/TRBV3-2; D gene: TRBD1; J gene: TRBJ1-4; CDR3 protein: CASSQDDRGRITNEKLFF; CDR3 DNA: TGTGCCAGCAGCCAAGACGACAGGGGGCGGATAACTAATGAAAAACTGTTTTTT
clone size: .; V gene: TRBV6-5; D gene: .; J gene: TRBJ1-1; CDR3 protein: CASSYSGPKNTEAFF; CDR3 DNA: TGTGCCAGCAGTTACTCGGGACCAAAGAACACTGAAGCTTTCTTT